This T cell receptor (beta chain) is drawn from a study of T cells after yellow fever vaccination. Study conclusions and caveats: One caveat is that FACS-sorted repertoires could contain abundant clonotypes contaminating from the bulk population. The booster saw the reappearance of most primary-vaccination clones (about 95% CD4, about 90% CD8). Only a small proportion of the clonotypes turned up in both the CD4 and the CD8 compartments, likely arising from convergent recombination.

5'RACE template switching produced TCR cDNA carrying a universal primer site and UMIs. TCRdb recomputed calls from the 5' RACE reads with MiXCR, one row per CDR3 protein. The profile shows 120,000 or so distinct CDR3 sequences, about 16% of them singletons. Trimming removed 2 bases at V and 4 bases at J, with 9 bases between. The germline gives CDR1 SEHNR, CDR2 FQNEAQ (reference sequence). The CDR3 loop spans 14 amino acids. This clonotype was observed at least ten times. Its matching antigen is unknown. This receptor was taken from a man between 18 and 35 years old who received the YFV17D yellow fever vaccine. The V call is TRBV7-9, the J call TRBJ2-4; the D gene is possibly TRBD1 (5 bases). Source: CD8+ T cells sorted from PBMCs, taken 5 days after the yellow fever booster vaccination. For the CDR3, the DNA is TGTGCCAGCAGCTTATTGGGGCAGAAAAACATTCAGTACTTC. Translation gives CASSLLGQKNIQYF.